The rows below give T cell receptor beta chains drawn from one sample of a study of T cells after yellow fever vaccination. TCRdb analysed the 5' RACE reads with MiXCR anew, one entry per CDR3 protein. The table records under 700,000 distinct CDR3 sequences, 17% of them present only once. This specimen was PBMCs, taken around 5 days after the first yellow fever vaccination. These receptors came from a man aged 18 to 30 who received the YFV17D yellow fever vaccine. The CDR3 runs from the conserved cysteine through the conserved F or W. A D gene is named only where the DNA matches it firmly. Part of the rows lack a size; the others show once, few, many or a class for expanded clones.

j_gene | d_gene | len | v_gene | abundance | CDR3aa | CDR3nt
TRBJ2-3 | NA | 12 | TRBV5-1 | many | CASSLTRDTQYF | TGCGCCAGCAGCTTGACCCGAGATACGCAGTATTTT
TRBJ2-5 | TRBD2 | 14 | TRBV12-3/TRBV12-4 | few | CASSPRTSGVAQYF | TGTGCCAGCAGCCCTAGGACTAGCGGGGTAGCCCAGTACTTC
TRBJ2-2 | TRBD1 | 14 | TRBV5-1 | many | CATSGTGNTGELFF | TGCGCCACCTCCGGGACAGGGAACACCGGGGAGCTGTTTTTT
TRBJ2-5 | NA | 16 | TRBV7-2 | NA | CASSLGGVTGRPTQYF | TGTGCCAGCAGCTTAGGTGGGGTCACGGGGCGGCCGACCCAGTACTTC
TRBJ2-1 | NA | 13 | TRBV12-3/TRBV12-4 | NA | CASSLALNGEQFF | TGTGCCAGCAGTTTAGCGCTAAATGGTGAGCAGTTCTTC
TRBJ2-2 | NA | 16 | TRBV7-2 | NA | CASSPNLHQNTGELFF | TGTGCCAGCAGCCCAAACCTACACCAGAACACCGGGGAGCTGTTTTTT
TRBJ1-1 | TRBD1 | 15 | TRBV9 | NA | CASSPGDRRGTEAFF | TGTGCCAGCAGCCCAGGGGACAGAAGGGGCACTGAAGCTTTCTTT
TRBJ2-7 | NA | 12 | TRBV11-2 | NA | CASSLLHPEQYF | TGTGCCAGCAGCTTATTGCATCCCGAGCAGTACTTC
TRBJ1-5 | NA | 13 | TRBV4-1 | NA | CASSQDWEQPQHF | TGCGCCAGCAGCCAAGACTGGGAACAGCCCCAGCATTTT
TRBJ1-5 | NA | 15 | TRBV6-2/TRBV6-3 | few | CASSWGYRDSQPQHF | TGTGCCAGCAGTTGGGGATACAGGGATTCTCAGCCCCAGCATTTT
TRBJ2-1 | TRBD2 | 16 | TRBV12-3/TRBV12-4 | few | CASSIRPAGANNEQFF | TGTGCCAGCAGTATCCGGCCAGCGGGGGCCAACAATGAGCAGTTCTTC
TRBJ2-2 | NA | 18 | TRBV12-3/TRBV12-4 | few | CASSLRRAVLEDTGELFF | TGTGCCAGCAGTTTAAGGAGGGCCGTACTAGAGGACACCGGGGAGCTGTTTTTT
TRBJ2-1 | NA | 15 | TRBV7-6 | NA | CASSLEGWMVNEQFF | TGTGCCAGCAGCTTAGAGGGGTGGATGGTCAATGAGCAGTTCTTC
TRBJ2-5 | NA | 15 | TRBV6-1 | few | CASSGDLRVQETQYF | TGTGCCAGCAGTGGGGACCTCCGGGTGCAAGAGACCCAGTACTTC
TRBJ2-7 | NA | 14 | TRBV18 | few | CASSRPGVSYEQYF | TGTGCCAGCTCACGGCCGGGCGTGTCCTACGAGCAGTACTTC
TRBJ1-5 | NA | 15 | TRBV7-6 | NA | CASSRDPRRDQPQHF | TGTGCCAGCAGTCGGGACCCAAGACGGGATCAGCCCCAGCATTTT
TRBJ2-6 | NA | 14 | TRBV6-2/TRBV6-3 | few | CASTGVAGANVLTF | TGTGCCAGCACGGGGGTTGCTGGGGCCAACGTCCTGACTTTC
TRBJ2-5 | NA | 15 | TRBV4-1 | many | CASSQVGAARVTQYF | TGCGCCAGCAGCCAAGTGGGGGCGGCAAGAGTGACCCAGTACTTC
TRBJ2-7 | TRBD1 | 18 | TRBV14 | NA | CASSQAPWTGGGFYEQYF | TGTGCCAGCAGCCAAGCCCCCTGGACAGGGGGTGGATTCTACGAGCAGTACTTC
TRBJ1-5 | TRBD1 | 13 | TRBV3-1 | NA | CASSRQGEQPQHF | TGTGCCAGCAGTCGACAGGGCGAGCAGCCCCAGCATTTT
TRBJ2-2 | NA | 14 | TRBV20-1 | many | CSAPRGGRTGELFF | TGCAGTGCTCCAAGAGGGGGTCGCACCGGGGAGCTGTTTTTT
TRBJ2-5 | NA | 13 | TRBV5-1 | few | CASSLQEKETQYF | TGCGCCAGCAGCTTGCAGGAGAAAGAGACCCAGTACTTC
TRBJ1-4 | NA | 17 | TRBV6-5 | few | CASSYLTITQGREKLFF | TGTGCCAGCAGTTACCTTACCATAACGCAGGGCCGGGAAAAACTGTTTTTT
TRBJ1-5 | TRBD1 | 15 | TRBV20-1 | NA | CSAREGQGANQPQHF | TGCAGTGCTAGAGAAGGACAGGGGGCAAATCAGCCCCAGCATTTT
TRBJ2-1 | TRBD2 | 18 | TRBV15 | NA | CATSRGVPLAGPYNEQFF | TGTGCCACCAGCAGAGGTGTCCCCCTAGCGGGGCCCTACAATGAGCAGTTCTTC